Following are 26 T cell receptor beta chains from one sample sequenced in a study of shared clonotypes between healthy human individuals. Only in-frame clones appear in the TCRdb table, and some are missing; sequencing was by immunoSEQ multiplex PCR. The sample lists nearly 1 million clones; less than 85% were seen once. The sequenced sample was memory CD4+ T cells sorted from blood. The subset: CD45RA-negative fraction. These receptor sequences come from a man between 18 and 35 years old in good health.

The genes are TRBV7-6 and TRBJ2-1, with D tentatively TRBD1 (6 bases). This CDR3 has 15 residues. Trimming cost V 3 bases and J 4 bases, with 13 bases left between them. The germline CDR1 and CDR2 sequences are SGHVS and FNYEAQ. In DNA, the CDR3 is TGTGCCAGCAGCTTGGCTCAGGGGAATTACAATGAGCAGTTCTTC. The encoded protein is CASSLAQGNYNEQFF.

This sequence joins TRBV2 and TRBJ1-1; 7 bases are shared with TRBD1. Looked up from germline, CDR1 is SNHLY and CDR2 is FYNNEI. The ends lost 3 bases at V and 6 bases at J; junction bases unmatched: 7. This CDR3 contains 14 residues. CDR3: CASSEDGRGAEAFF. The CDR3 bases are TGTGCCAGCAGTGAGGACGGCAGGGGGGCTGAAGCTTTCTTT.

The chain has TRBV5-1 and TRBJ1-1; TRBD1 matches at 7 bases. In germline, CDR1 is SGHRS, CDR2 YFSETQ. This CDR3 region has 14 residues. J lost 4 bases, V lost 0 bases, and 3 bases had no gene match. CDR3 DNA: TGCGCCAGCAGCTTGGGGTCAGGGGGCACTGAAGCTTTCTTT. It specifies CASSLGSGGTEAFF. Full variable domain (missing parts from reference TRBV5-1 and TRBJ1-1): KAGVTQTPRYLIKTRGQQVTLSCSPISGHRSVSWYQQTPGQGLQFLFEYFSETQRNKGNFPGRFSGRQFSNSRSEMNVSTLELGDSALYLCASSLGSGGTEAFFGQGTRLTVV.

The CDR3 spells CASSPPLANQETQYF. The CDR3 DNA is TGTGCCAGCAGTCCCCCTTTGGCGAACCAAGAGACCCAGTACTTC. This rearrangement joins TRBV28 to TRBJ2-5; D is unclear. With 5 bases removed from V and 0 bases from J, the gap between germline ends came to 13 bases. There are 15 residues in the CDR3. CDR1 and CDR2 (germline): MDHEN, SYDVKM.

This chain joins TRBV6-1 and TRBJ1-2; 9 bases align to TRBD1. Trimming removed 0 bases from V and 5 bases from J; junction bases left unmatched: 7. This CDR3 is built from 16 residues. Looked up from germline, CDR1 is MNHNS and CDR2 is SASEGT. Here the CDR3 reads CASSEARTGVGYGYTF. The CDR3 nucleotides are TGTGCCAGCAGTGAAGCTAGGACAGGGGTAGGGTATGGCTACACCTTC.

Worth noting for this clone: The sample has other DNA sequences that encode this CDR3 too. This chain connects TRBV5-4 to TRBJ2-5; D unclear. CDR1 and CDR2 from the germline V gene are SGHNT and YYREEE (reference sequence). V lost 0 bases to trimming and J lost 3 bases, with 6 bases between them. The length of the CDR3 is 13 residues. CDR3 DNA sequence: TGTGCCAGCAGCTTGGACGGAAAAGAGACCCAGTACTTC. The encoded protein is CASSLDGKETQYF.

The rearrangement links TRBV13 to TRBJ1-5; D unclear. Trimming shortened V by 5 bases and J by 7 bases, and 9 bases separated the two germline ends. CDR1 is PRHDT, CDR2 FYEKMQ, per germline (reference sequence). The length of the CDR3 is 12 residues. The CDR3 region has the DNA TGTGCCAGCAGCGTACGGGGACAGCCCCAGCATTTT. Protein sequence: CASSVRGQPQHF.

CDR3 loop: CASRDSFLQPHGYTF. Here the CDR3 DNA reads TGTGCCAGCAGGGACAGCTTTTTGCAACCCCATGGCTACACCTTC. The rearrangement uses TRBV6-5 and TRBJ1-2, with a tentative D call TRBD1 (6 bases). The CDR3 loop spans 15 amino acids. Germline V gene sequence: CDR1 MNHEY, CDR2 SVGAGI. Trimming removed 6 bases at V and 6 bases at J, with 20 bases between.

This clone was found a few times. The chain links TRBV12-5 to TRBJ1-4; D is unclear. The germline CDR1 and CDR2 sequences are LGHNT and FRNRAP. Trimming took 6 bases from V and 0 from J, leaving 8 bases between them. This CDR3 is 14 amino acids long. The CDR3 DNA reads TGTGCTAGTGGCTCCGGTGCAACTAATGAAAAACTGTTTTTT. Amino acid sequence: CASGSGATNEKLFF.

V usage is TRBV15 and J usage is TRBJ1-2, with D hard to call. Germline values: CDR1 LNHNV, CDR2 YYDKDF (reference sequence). The ends were cut back, 0 bases at V and 4 bases at J, with 12 bases in the middle. This CDR3 region has 15 residues. CDR3 nucleotide sequence: TGTGCCACCAGCAGAGACCGGGCGACGGGCTATGGCTACACCTTC. This translates into CATSRDRATGYGYTF.

The rearrangement uses TRBV9 and TRBJ2-2; D is perhaps TRBD1 (5 bases). Germline CDR1 reads SGDLS; CDR2 reads YYNGEE. The CDR3 contains 12 residues. The V end was cut by 3 bases, the J end by 7 bases, with 7 bases between. DNA for the CDR3: TGTGCCAGCAGCGATAGGGGCGGGGAGCTGTTTTTT. Amino acid sequence: CASSDRGGELFF.

This rearrangement joins TRBV7-2 to TRBJ2-1; the D is unclear. V shed 3 bases and J shed 5 bases, with 20 bases lying between them. The CDR3 has 17 amino acids. CDR1 and CDR2 (germline): SGHTA, FQGNSA. CDR3 DNA: TGTGCCAGCAGCTTTCCGTTTGAACTACGCCGCAACAATGAGCAGTTCTTC. It yields the protein CASSFPFELRRNNEQFF.

V gene TRBV5-4 combines with J gene TRBJ2-1; 10 bases line up with TRBD1. The ends lost 4 bases at V and 8 bases at J; junction bases unmatched: 9. The CDR3 is 15 residues long. Germline loops: CDR1 SGHNT, CDR2 YYREEE (reference sequence). The CDR3 loop is CASSQPGQGQHEQFF. In DNA form, the CDR3 reads TGTGCCAGCAGCCAGCCGGGACAGGGGCAACATGAGCAGTTCTTC.

V is TRBV7-2 and J is TRBJ1-4; TRBD1 aligns across 7 bases. The germline gives CDR1 SGHTA, CDR2 FQGNSA. After removal of 5 bases from V and 8 bases from J, the junction contained 8 bases not matched to a gene. The length of the CDR3 is 14 residues. The DNA of the CDR3 is TGTGCCAGCAGCCCGACAGGGATTAGCGAAAAACTGTTTTTT. Residues: CASSPTGISEKLFF.

V and J are TRBV2 and TRBJ2-5; unclear D gene. V was cut by 6 bases and J by 4 bases, with 6 bases left in between. Germline V CDR1 and CDR2: SNHLY, FYNNEI. The CDR3 consists of 11 residues. The CDR3 region is CASSPRETQYF. The CDR3 DNA follows: TGTGCCAGCAGCCCCAGAGAGACCCAGTACTTC.

Points on this clone: A read error is possible here, since a much larger clone lies one base away. V gene TRBV28 combines with J gene TRBJ1-4, with D perhaps matching TRBD1 (6 bases). The V gene's germline CDR1 is MDHEN and CDR2 SYDVKM. The CDR3 runs to 15 residues. The CDR3 here is CAGSLGWGPGEKLFF. The CDR3 DNA is TGTGCCGGCAGTTTGGGTTGGGGGCCGGGTGAAAAACTGTTTTTT. Variable domain in full (rest from reference TRBV28 and TRBJ1-4): DVKVTQSSRYLVKRTGEKVFLECVQDMDHENMFWYRQDPGLGLRLIYFSYDVKMKEKGDIPEGYSVSREKKERFSLILESASTNQTSMYLCAGSLGWGPGEKLFFGSGTQLSVL.

The chain joins TRBV27 to TRBJ2-7, with TRBD2 identical over 7 bases. CDR1 is MNHEY, CDR2 SMNVEV, per germline (reference sequence). The CDR3 runs to 16 residues. The J segment lost 2 bases and the V segment lost 0 bases, leaving 7 bases of the junction unmatched. The CDR3 bases are TGTGCCAGCAGTTTATCGGCGGGCGGGAGCGCCTACGAGCAGTACTTC. Its protein is CASSLSAGGSAYEQYF.

The gene calls are TRBV28 and TRBJ2-3; 9 positions agree with TRBD2. The ends lost 4 bases at V and 4 bases at J; junction bases unmatched: 0. Germline loops: CDR1 MDHEN, CDR2 SYDVKM. The CDR3 extends over 13 amino acids. The CDR3 sequence is CASSSSGADTQYF. The CDR3 DNA follows: TGTGCCAGCAGTTCTAGCGGGGCAGATACGCAGTATTTT.

This clone was observed once. V and J are TRBV19 and TRBJ2-1; D might be TRBD1 (6 bases). Trimming removed 4 bases at V and 5 bases at J, with 15 bases between. The CDR3 is made up of 15 amino acids. Germline V CDR1 and CDR2: LNHDA, SQIVND (reference sequence). The CDR3 DNA sequence: TGTGCCAGTAGTACCTTTGGGGGCCCTCACAATGAGCAGTTCTTC. Its translation: CASSTFGGPHNEQFF.

The chain is built from TRBV13 and TRBJ1-2; the match to TRBD1 covers 10 bases. Germline CDR1 and CDR2: PRHDT and FYEKMQ (reference sequence). CDR3 length: 13 amino acids. V was clipped by 4 bases and J by 8 bases; unmatched bases: 4. The CDR3 region is CASSWTGGGGYTF. The CDR3 nucleotides are TGTGCCAGCAGCTGGACAGGGGGTGGAGGCTACACCTTC.

The chain employs TRBV6-5 and TRBJ2-1; 7 bases are shared with TRBD2. This CDR3 contains 16 residues. CDR1 and CDR2 from the germline V gene are MNHEY and SVGAGI. V dropped 2 bases and J dropped 5; count of bases not matched to a gene: 9. The CDR3 spells CASSYDVGEGHNEQFF. CDR3 sequence (DNA): TGTGCCAGCAGTTACGATGTGGGGGAGGGGCACAATGAGCAGTTCTTC.

This rearrangement joins TRBV19 to TRBJ1-6; D ambiguous. V lost 4 bases, J lost 5 bases, and 6 bases lay in between. Germline CDR1 is LNHDA and CDR2 is SQIVND (reference sequence). CDR3 length: 13 residues. The CDR3 protein is CASSSRDNSPLHF. The CDR3 nucleotides read TGTGCCAGTAGTAGTCGGGATAATTCACCCCTCCACTTT.

This chain uses TRBV28 with TRBJ2-1; perhaps TRBD2 as D (5 bases). The V gene's germline CDR1 is MDHEN and CDR2 SYDVKM. The CDR3 has 15 amino acids. Trimming pared 2 bases from V and 5 bases from J, leaving 13 bases between. CDR3 nucleotide sequence: TGTGCCAGCAGTTTAAATCGGGGTGCTGACAATGAGCAGTTCTTC. Its translation is CASSLNRGADNEQFF.

The chain couples TRBV18 to TRBJ2-5; TRBD2 might be the D (5 bases). V was shortened by 8 bases and J by 0 bases, with 10 bases between the two germline ends. The germline CDR1 and CDR2 sequences are KGHSH and LQKENI. The CDR3 loop spans 13 amino acids. CDR3 in DNA: TGTGCCAGCACCCCGGGGTACCAAGAGACCCAGTACTTC. Protein sequence: CASTPGYQETQYF.

The V call is TRBV2, the J call TRBJ1-5, with a possible D match to TRBD1 (5 bases). The ends were cut back, 3 bases at V and 3 bases at J, with 12 bases in the middle. The length of the CDR3 is 15 residues. Germline CDR1 reads SNHLY; CDR2 reads FYNNEI. The CDR3: CASSDRGAINQPQHF. CDR3 bases: TGTGCCAGCAGTGATAGAGGGGCTATCAATCAGCCCCAGCATTTT.

This clone was observed a handful of times. This rearrangement joins TRBV9 to TRBJ2-5; weak D call: TRBD1 (6 bases). This CDR3 region has 13 residues. Deletions cut 5 bases from V and 5 bases from J, with 13 bases between. Germline V gives CDR1 SGDLS, CDR2 YYNGEE. CDR3 sequence reads: CASSGGPLETQYF. The CDR3 DNA reads as TGTGCCAGCAGTGGGGGCCCTTTGGAGACCCAGTACTTC.